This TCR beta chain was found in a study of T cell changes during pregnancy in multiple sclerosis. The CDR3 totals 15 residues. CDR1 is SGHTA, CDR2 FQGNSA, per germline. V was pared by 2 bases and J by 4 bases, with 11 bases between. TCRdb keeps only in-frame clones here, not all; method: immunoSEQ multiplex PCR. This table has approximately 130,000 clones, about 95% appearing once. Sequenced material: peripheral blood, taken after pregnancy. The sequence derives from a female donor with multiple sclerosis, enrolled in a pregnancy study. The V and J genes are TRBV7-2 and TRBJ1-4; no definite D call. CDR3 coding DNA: TGTGCCAGCAGCTTACGTGCGTCAAATAATGAAAAACTGTTTTTT. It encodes CASSLRASNNEKLFF.